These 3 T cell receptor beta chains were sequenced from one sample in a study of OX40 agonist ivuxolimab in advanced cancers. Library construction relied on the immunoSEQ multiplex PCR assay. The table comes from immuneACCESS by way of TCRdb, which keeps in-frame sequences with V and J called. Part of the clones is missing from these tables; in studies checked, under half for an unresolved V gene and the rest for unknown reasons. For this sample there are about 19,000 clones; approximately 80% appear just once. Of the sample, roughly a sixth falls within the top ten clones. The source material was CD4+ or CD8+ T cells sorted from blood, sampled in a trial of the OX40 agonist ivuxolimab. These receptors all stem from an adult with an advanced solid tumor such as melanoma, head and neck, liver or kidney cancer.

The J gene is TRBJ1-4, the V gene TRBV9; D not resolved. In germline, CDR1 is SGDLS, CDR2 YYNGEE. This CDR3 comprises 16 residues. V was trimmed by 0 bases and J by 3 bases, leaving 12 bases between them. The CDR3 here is CASSVVRTHPNEKLFF. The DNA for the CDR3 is TGTGCCAGCAGCGTAGTTAGGACCCACCCTAATGAAAAACTGTTTTTT. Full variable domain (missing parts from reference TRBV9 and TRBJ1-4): DSGVTQTPKHLITATGQRVTLRCSPRSGDLSVYWYQQSLDQGLQFLIQYYNGEERAKGNILERFSAQQFPDLHSELNLSSLELGDSALYFCASSVVRTHPNEKLFFGSGTQLSVL.

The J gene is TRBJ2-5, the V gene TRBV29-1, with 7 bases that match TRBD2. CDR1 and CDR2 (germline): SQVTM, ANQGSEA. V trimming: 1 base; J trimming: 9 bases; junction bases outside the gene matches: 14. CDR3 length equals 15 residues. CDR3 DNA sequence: TGCAGCGTTGAAGGAATGGGGACTAAGTGGGAGGCCCAGTACTTC. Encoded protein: CSVEGMGTKWEAQYF.

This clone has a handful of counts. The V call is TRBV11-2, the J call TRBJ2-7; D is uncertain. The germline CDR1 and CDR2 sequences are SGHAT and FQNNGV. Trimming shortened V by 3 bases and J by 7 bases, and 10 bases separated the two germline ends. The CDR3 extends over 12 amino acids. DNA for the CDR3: TGTGCCAGCAGCTTGTCGGTAGGAGAGCAGTACTTC. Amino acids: CASSLSVGEQYF. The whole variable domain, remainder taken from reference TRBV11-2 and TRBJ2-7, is EAGVAQSPRYKIIEKRQSVAFWCNPISGHATLYWYQQILGQGPKLLIQFQNNGVVDDSQLPKDRFSAERLKGVDSTLKIQPAKLEDSAVYLCASSLSVGEQYFGPGTRLTVT.